This T cell receptor beta chain was sequenced for a study of OX40 agonist ivuxolimab in advanced cancers. Study-level background: Ivuxolimab was an agonistic, fully human IgG2 monoclonal antibody directed against OX40 (CD134), a costimulatory receptor. Intravenous ivuxolimab was administered to patients every 2 weeks at six dose levels: 0.01, 0.1, 0.3, 1.5, 3 and 10 mg/kg. Of the roughly 52 patients in dose escalation, about 20 had hepatocellular carcinoma, some 15 had melanoma, 9 had renal cell carcinoma and 9 had head and neck cancer. In the dose-escalation cohort, roughly 80% of patients were male, and the mean age was roughly 60 years, with a range of 23 to 79. Prior anti-PD-1, anti-PD-L1 or anti-CTLA-4 therapy was permitted, and 40% to 50% of dose-escalation patients had received checkpoint inhibitors. Three dose-escalation patients achieved partial responses, one with hepatocellular carcinoma and two with cutaneous melanoma. The point of sequencing TCRbeta in the periphery was to test whether ivuxolimab changed TCR sequence diversity and drove clonal T-cell expansion. The paper covers the monotherapy dose-escalation part of the phase I ivuxolimab trial, which included N ≈ 50 patients.

On the study overall, not on this receptor specifically: After ivuxolimab, more expanded clones were found on average in CD8+ T cells than in CD4+ T cells. Low levels of normalized T-cell clonal expansion were also seen in some patients who did not respond. At doses of 0.1 to 3.0 mg/kg, clonal expansion of both CD4+ and CD8+ T cells in blood was seen between baseline and week 6. Antigen specificity was not determined for the clonally expanded peripheral T cells. Partial responders in the 0.1-3.0 mg/kg groups had among the lowest normalized peripheral clonal expansion, especially among CD8+ T cells.

Turning to this clone: The clone's antigen remains unknown. No base quality information exists; no much larger clone differs at one position.

Genomic DNA was isolated from the sorted cells so that the TCRbeta CDR3 region could be sequenced. The immunoSEQ Assay was used to sequence the TCRbeta CDR3 regions. TCRdb provides this immuneACCESS table in a form limited to in-frame rearrangements. Some clones are lacking; in checked studies, under half of them reflect an unresolved V gene, and why the rest are absent is not known. This sample holds about 65,000 clones; approximately 89% were observed only once. The ten largest make up roughly 1% of the sample. The trial excluded patients who had a history of autoimmune disease or who were on systemic immunosuppression. Peripheral blood for TCR sequencing was collected from all dose cohorts at baseline, on cycle 4 day 1, and on cycle 7 day 1. Samples came from an open-label, multicenter, first-in-human phase I dose-escalation trial of ivuxolimab. Adults with locally advanced or metastatic melanoma, renal cell, hepatocellular, or head and neck squamous cell carcinoma were enrolled in the trial. Before TCR sequencing, CD4+ and CD8+ T cells were separately sorted from peripheral blood.

Inclusive of the bounding cysteine and phenylalanine, the CDR3 is 17 residues long. This entry keeps only the CDR3 DNA: 51 bases, framed from base 1. Trimming at the junction amounts to 1 base on V and 2 bases on J, and the germline ends lie 17 bases apart. CDR1 and CDR2 (SEHNR, FQNEAQ) derive from the germline V gene (reference sequence). The clonotype comes from an adult with an advanced solid tumor such as melanoma, head and neck, liver or kidney cancer. Rearrangement joined TRBV7-9 to TRBJ1-2; tentative D gene TRBD1, with 5 bases matching. This material consisted of CD4+ or CD8+ T cells sorted from blood, taken in a trial of the OX40 agonist ivuxolimab. The CDR3 reads as follows: CASSLVKLARGNYGYTF. In nucleotide form, the sequence is TGTGCCAGCAGCTTAGTAAAATTGGCGAGGGGCAACTATGGCTACACCTTC.